This T cell receptor beta chain comes out of a study of blood T cell repertoires in COVID-19. In the authors' workflow: Counts of nucleated cells, estimated from reference gene primer amplification, were obtained. Libraries were prepared by immunoSEQ multiplex PCR; TCRdb keeps only in-frame clonotypes and omits some of them. From that table come the V and J calls and clone size; the DNA was used to work out D and trimming. The sample consists of 95,000 to 150,000 clones, 65% to 85% of them appearing once. Cohort 3 recovered donors had two negative PCRs, clearance, or symptom resolution. This CDR3 is 14 amino acids long. Germline assignment: CDR1 SGHDT and CDR2 YYEEEE. Trimming at V came to 6 bases and at J to 0 bases, leaving 5 bases not matched to a gene.

The material sequenced was PBMCs or T cells enriched from blood (not recorded which). This clonotype was obtained from a woman in her twenties or thirties who had recovered from COVID-19. V and J are TRBV5-6 and TRBJ1-2; 7 bases line up with TRBD1. CDR3 sequence reads: CASKETGANYGYTF. In DNA form, the CDR3 reads TGTGCCAGCAAGGAAACAGGGGCTAACTATGGCTACACCTTC.